The text below deals with one TCR beta chain. The data derive from a study of T cell responses to AZD1222 COVID-19 vaccine. Profiled with immunoSEQ multiplex PCR; TCRdb holds only in-frame clones, not every one. The sample has roughly 200,000 clones, about 93% seen once. V lost 0 bases, J lost 1 base, and 14 bases stayed unmatched. Germline CDR1 SGDLS, CDR2 YYNGEE. The CDR3 has 21 residues. The specimen comprised peripheral blood, sampled on day 0 of MenACWY control vaccination. This TCR derives from an adult in good health. The V and J genes are TRBV9 and TRBJ2-6; 9 positions agree with TRBD1. DNA for the CDR3: TGTGCCAGCAGCGTAGCCCAAGGGGAGGGACAGGGATTTTCTGGGGCCAACGTCCTGACTTTC. It encodes CASSVAQGEGQGFSGANVLTF.